The clone carrying this T cell receptor (beta chain) has a single count. Produced via immunoSEQ multiplex PCR; TCRdb's table is partial and in-frame only. The top ten clones hold about 1.7% of a sample with 250,000 to 300,000 clones, around nine tenths of them seen once. Recruits, aged roughly 18 to 90 years, lived in 24 US areas. Grouping used clinical history reported by participants in a survey and questionnaire. This entry belongs to a study of blood T cell repertoires in COVID-19. For the study at large: Donors in the United States, Italy and Spain gave samples during acute or convalescent COVID-19. T cells, B-cell-depleted T cells, or PBMCs provided the cDNA or gDNA that served as material.

CDR3 length: 15 amino acids. The trim removed 4 bases at V and 5 bases at J, leaving 8 bases unmatched. Germline V lookup: CDR1 SNHLY, CDR2 FYNNEI. The chain couples TRBV2 to TRBJ2-1; TRBD2 agrees at 7 bases. This clonotype was obtained from a woman aged 40 to 50 who had recovered from COVID-19. The sample comprised PBMCs or T cells enriched from blood (not recorded which). The CDR3 bases are TGTGCCAGCAGTGCGTGGACTAGAGGGAACAATGAGCAGTTCTTC. This gives the protein CASSAWTRGNNEQFF.